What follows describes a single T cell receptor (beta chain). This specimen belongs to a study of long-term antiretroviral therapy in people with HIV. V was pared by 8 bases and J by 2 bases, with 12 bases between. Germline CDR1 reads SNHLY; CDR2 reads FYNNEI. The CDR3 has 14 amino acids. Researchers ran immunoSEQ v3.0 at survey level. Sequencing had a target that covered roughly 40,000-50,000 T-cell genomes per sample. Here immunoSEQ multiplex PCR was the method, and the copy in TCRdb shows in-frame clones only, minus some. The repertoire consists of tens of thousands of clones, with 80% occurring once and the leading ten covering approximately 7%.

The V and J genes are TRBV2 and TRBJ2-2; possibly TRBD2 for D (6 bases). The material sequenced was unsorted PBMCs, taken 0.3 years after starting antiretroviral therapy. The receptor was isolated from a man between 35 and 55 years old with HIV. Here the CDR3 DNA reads TGTGCCAGCCGACTAGTAATCAACACCGGGGAGCTGTTTTTT. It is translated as CASRLVINTGELFF. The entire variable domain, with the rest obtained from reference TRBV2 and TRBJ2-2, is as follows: EPEVTQTPSHQVTQMGQEVILRCVPISNHLYFYWYRQILGQKVEFLVSFYNNEISEKSEIFDDQFSVERPDGSNFTLKIRSTKLEDSAMYFCASRLVINTGELFFGEGSRLTVL.